This T cell receptor (beta chain) was captured by sequencing in a study of blood T cell repertoires in COVID-19. As for the study in general: Samples came from the United States, Italy and Spain, spanning acute and convalescent COVID-19.

Original analysis: Reference gene primer amplification in the assay estimated nucleated cell counts. Repertoires were generated with immunoSEQ multiplex PCR, while TCRdb's copy carries only in-frame clones and drops some. That table is the source of V, J and clone size, and D and trimming were worked out from the DNA. The sample holds about 250,000 clones, 70% to 90% seen once. Source material: peripheral blood. This clonotype originated in a man aged 18 to 29 with active or convalescent COVID-19.

CDR3 sequence: CAKNDGNSPLHF. CDR3 bases: TGTGCCAAGAACGACGGGAATTCACCCCTCCACTTT. The V call is TRBV2, the J call TRBJ1-6; no clear D gene. Germline loops: CDR1 SNHLY, CDR2 FYNNEI. The V end lost 10 bases, the J end lost 7 bases, and 11 bases lay between the germline ends. This CDR3 spans 12 amino acids.